Below, 7 T cell receptor beta chains from the same sample are listed, as sequenced in a study of cytomegalovirus exposure and HLA in healthy donors. 13 Jbeta primers and 60 Vbeta primers were used for the PCR. Some clones are missing from TCRdb's copy, which holds only in-frame ones; the method was immunoSEQ multiplex PCR. Here the sample spans around 110,000 clones, more than 60% being singletons. The sequencing input was PBMCs. Receptor source: a man younger than 30 in good health and CMV-seronegative.

On this clone itself: One end of the junction fails to match germline, which may point to a read error. The CDR3 nucleotides read TGCGCCCGCAGAGCGCAAAAGCTAGCGGGAGTTAATGAGCAGTTCTTC. As protein: CARRAQKLAGVNEQFF. The rearrangement links TRBV5-1 to TRBJ2-1; the match to TRBD2 covers 10 bases. From germline, CDR1 is SGHRS and CDR2 YFSETQ. The CDR3 length is 16 residues.

The rearrangement uses TRBV6-5 and TRBJ2-7; D might be TRBD2 (6 bases). Germline V gene sequence: CDR1 MNHEY, CDR2 SVGAGI. The V and J ends lost 5 bases and 7 bases respectively, with 12 bases between them. This CDR3 is 12 amino acids long. The CDR3 loop reads CASSLSGGEQYF. CDR3 sequence (DNA): TGTGCCAGCAGTCTCTCCGGGGGTGAGCAGTACTTC.

The rearrangement joins TRBV7-9 to TRBJ2-1; TRBD2 aligns across 7 bases. This CDR3 has 17 amino acids. V shed 3 bases and J 0 bases; nucleotides not matched to a gene: 8. Germline lookup yields CDR1 SEHNR and CDR2 FQNEAQ (reference sequence). This chain's CDR3 is CASSFLSGVHSYNEQFF. CDR3 bases: TGTGCCAGCAGCTTTCTGAGCGGGGTGCACTCCTACAATGAGCAGTTCTTC.

The chain employs TRBV28 and TRBJ2-3, with TRBD1 matching over 8 bases. CDR1 is MDHEN and CDR2 is SYDVKM in the germline V gene. The CDR3 covers 13 residues. Losses at the gene ends were 9 bases for V and 4 bases for J; bases not matched to a gene: 6. CDR3: CASGQGGPDTQYF. The CDR3 DNA sequence: TGTGCCAGTGGACAGGGAGGCCCAGATACGCAGTATTTT.

The chain carries TRBV7-9 and TRBJ1-1, with TRBD1 matching 10 bases. The CDR3 runs 15 residues. With V trimmed by 4 bases and J by 5 bases, 7 bases remained unmatched. Germline-derived CDR1 and CDR2 are SEHNR and FQNEAQ (reference sequence). The CDR3 region is CASSSRGTGDTEAFF. For the CDR3, the DNA is TGTGCCAGCAGCTCCCGCGGGACAGGGGATACTGAAGCTTTCTTT.

A few counts support this clone. The J gene is TRBJ1-1, the V gene TRBV9; D gene ambiguous. The CDR3 is 16 amino acids. The germline V and J ends were trimmed by 4 bases and 2 bases, with 18 bases remaining between them. Germline loops: CDR1 SGDLS, CDR2 YYNGEE. The DNA for the CDR3 is TGTGCCAGCAGCAACTATGCCACGGGGAGAAACACTGAAGCTTTCTTT. This translates into CASSNYATGRNTEAFF.

This clone was observed a handful of times. One end of the junction varies from germline; a read error may be responsible. This chain links TRBV19 with TRBJ2-3, with TRBD1 identical over 7 bases. The CDR3 extends over 15 amino acids. Per germline, CDR1 LNHDA and CDR2 SQIVND (reference sequence). This CDR3 reads CSSMRRDSVSDTQYF. The CDR3 nucleotides read TGTTCCAGTATGAGACGGGACAGCGTATCAGATACGCAGTATTTT.